This is a list of T cell receptor beta chains from one sample in a study of blood T cell repertoires in COVID-19. Sequencing was performed with immunoSEQ multiplex PCR; in TCRdb, only in-frame clones are kept and a portion is missing. The top ten hold approximately 2.8% of the sample, which has about 49,000 clones, roughly 90% seen once. The source material was peripheral blood. The receptors originated from a human donor in a cohort sampled during active COVID-19. Each CDR3 is given with its conserved first and last residue. D genes are given only for firm matches. Clone size is not always given. Where it is, it says once, few, many or a class for expanded clones.

>.|TRBV6-5|few|TRBJ2-5
TGTGCCAGCACCCGTCTGCGGGTTGAAGAGACCCAGTACTTC
CASTRLRVEETQYF
>.|TRBV10-1|.|TRBJ2-2
TGCGCCAGCACGGGAGCGGTGGCCGGGGAGCTGTTTTTT
CASTGAVAGELFF
>.|TRBV4-3|.|TRBJ2-6
TGCGCCAGCAGCCGGGGGACATACGGGTCTGGGGCCAACGTCCTGACTTTC
CASSRGTYGSGANVLTF
>TRBD1|TRBV7-2|.|TRBJ1-6
TGTGCCAGCAGCCCCAGGACAGGGGGGAATTCACCCCTCCACTTT
CASSPRTGGNSPLHF
>TRBD1|TRBV7-2|.|TRBJ2-6
TGTGCCAGCAGCTTAGCCCAGGGGGCGCCAGGGGCCAACGTCCTGACTTTC
CASSLAQGAPGANVLTF
>TRBD2|TRBV30|.|TRBJ2-7
TGTGCCTGGACTAGCGGGGTCTCCTACGAGCAGTACTTC
CAWTSGVSYEQYF
>TRBD2|TRBV5-1|.|TRBJ2-1
TGCGCCAGCAGCTTGTTTGGGGGACTATACAATGAGCAGTTCTTC
CASSLFGGLYNEQFF
>.|TRBV5-6|.|TRBJ2-5
TGTGCCAGCAGCCCGCTTCGGGAAGAGACCCAGTACTTC
CASSPLREETQYF
>.|TRBV29-1|.|TRBJ1-1
TGCTCGGGCGGACAGAAGAACACTGAAGCTTTCTTT
CSGGQKNTEAFF
>TRBD1|TRBV4-3|.|TRBJ1-3
TGCGCCAGCAGCCGTGGGACAGGGAGCTCTGGAAACACCATATATTTT
CASSRGTGSSGNTIYF
>.|TRBV24-1|once|TRBJ1-5
TGTGCCACCAGTGATGGTTCAGGGGAGATGGGCAATCAGCCCCAGCATTTT
CATSDGSGEMGNQPQHF
>TRBD2|TRBV19|.|TRBJ2-1
TGTGCCAGTAGTACCTCTAGCGGGGTCAGCTACAATGAGCAGTTCTTC
CASSTSSGVSYNEQFF
>.|TRBV5-1|.|TRBJ2-1
TGCGCCAGCAGCCCTCTAGGATGGACATTGGGCAATGAGCAGTTCTTC
CASSPLGWTLGNEQFF
>TRBD2|TRBV6-5|.|TRBJ2-1
TGTGCCAGCAGACTAGCGGGGGCCGGGAATGAGCAGTTCTTC
CASRLAGAGNEQFF
>.|TRBV10-3|.|TRBJ2-1
TGTGCCATCAGTGAAGTACAGGATATCTACAATGAGCAGTTCTTC
CAISEVQDIYNEQFF
>.|TRBV30|.|TRBJ1-6
TGTGCCTGGAGTGTGCGCAGGGCGGACTCACCCCTCCACTTT
CAWSVRRADSPLHF
>.|TRBV11-2|once|TRBJ2-5
TGTGCCAGCAGCTTATTCCCAGGCCGGGGGGAGACCCAGTACTTC
CASSLFPGRGETQYF
>TRBD1|TRBV3-1/TRBV3-2|few|TRBJ1-1
TGTGCCAGCAGCCAGGGGACAGGGGGCAACGTTGCTTTCTTT
CASSQGTGGNVAFF
>TRBD2|TRBV11-2|.|TRBJ2-7
TGTGCCAGCAGCTTCCTAGCGGATCCCTACGAGCAGTACTTC
CASSFLADPYEQYF
>.|TRBV21-1|.|TRBJ2-7
TGTGCCGGTGAGAGCGAAGCCTACGAGCAGTACTTC
CAGESEAYEQYF
>TRBD2|TRBV5-1|.|TRBJ2-3
TGCGCCAGCAGCTTGAGTCCTAGCGGGGGGGCGACAGATACGCAGTATTTT
CASSLSPSGGATDTQYF
>TRBD1|TRBV5-1|.|TRBJ1-1
TGCGCCAGCAGCGCCGACAGGGGCTGGGGCACTGAAGCTTTCTTT
CASSADRGWGTEAFF
>TRBD1|TRBV27|.|TRBJ1-6
TGTGCCAGCACACGGACAGGGCTTAATTCACCCCTCCACTTT
CASTRTGLNSPLHF
>.|TRBV12-5|.|TRBJ1-2
TGTGCTAGTGGTTTGCAGACAGACTATGGCTACACCTTC
CASGLQTDYGYTF
>.|TRBV19|.|TRBJ1-4
TGTGCCAGTAGCCAGGGTAGATATGAAAAACTGTTTTTT
CASSQGRYEKLFF
>.|TRBV6-1|.|TRBJ2-3
TGTGCCAGCAGTGAAACCAGGGGTTATACGCAGTATTTT
CASSETRGYTQYF
>.|TRBV12-3/TRBV12-4|.|TRBJ1-4
TGTGCCAGCAGACCCCCCCGGGAAGAAAAACTGTTTTTT
CASRPPREEKLFF
>.|TRBV11-1|once|TRBJ2-5
TGTGCCAGCAGCTTAGCGGCGGGGGCAGGCCAAGAGACCCAGTACTTC
CASSLAAGAGQETQYF
>.|TRBV28|once|TRBJ2-7
TGTGCCAGCCGCGGGGATACCTACGAGCAGTACTTC
CASRGDTYEQYF
>.|TRBV5-5|.|TRBJ2-2
TGTGCCAGCAGGACCAGGATCACGAACACCGGGGAGCTGTTTTTT
CASRTRITNTGELFF
>.|TRBV5-5|.|TRBJ1-1
TGTGCCAGCAGCTTGGTTATGGACAGTCAGCTGAACACTGAAGCTTTCTTT
CASSLVMDSQLNTEAFF
>.|TRBV6-5|.|TRBJ1-1
TGTGCCAGCAGTCCGACGACAGGTGAAGCTTTCTTT
CASSPTTGEAFF
>TRBD1|TRBV7-2|once|TRBJ1-2
TGTGCCAGCAGCTACGGACAGGCTAACTATGGCTACACCTTC
CASSYGQANYGYTF
>TRBD2|TRBV3-1/TRBV3-2|.|TRBJ2-1
TGTGCCAGCAGCCAGGGACTAGCGGGGGTTGAGCAGTTCTTC
CASSQGLAGVEQFF
>.|TRBV27|once|TRBJ1-1
TGTGCCAGCAGTTTATACCAGAGGGGGACTGAAGCTTTCTTT
CASSLYQRGTEAFF
>.|TRBV19|once|TRBJ2-4
TGTGCCAGTAGTGCGTATCCTCGGGGCAAAAACATTCAGTACTTC
CASSAYPRGKNIQYF
>TRBD1|TRBV6-4|.|TRBJ2-1
TGTGCCAGCAGCGGGCAGGGGGACAATGAGCAGTTCTTC
CASSGQGDNEQFF
>.|TRBV2|.|TRBJ2-5
TGTGCCAGCAGTGATGGCAATGAAGAGACCCAGTACTTC
CASSDGNEETQYF
>TRBD1|TRBV27|.|TRBJ1-1
TGTGCCAGCAGTTCCCTACAGGGGGCCTTTAACACTGAAGCTTTCTTT
CASSSLQGAFNTEAFF
>.|TRBV6-6|.|TRBJ1-2
TGTGCCAGCAGTCAGGGGTATGGCTACACCTTC
CASSQGYGYTF